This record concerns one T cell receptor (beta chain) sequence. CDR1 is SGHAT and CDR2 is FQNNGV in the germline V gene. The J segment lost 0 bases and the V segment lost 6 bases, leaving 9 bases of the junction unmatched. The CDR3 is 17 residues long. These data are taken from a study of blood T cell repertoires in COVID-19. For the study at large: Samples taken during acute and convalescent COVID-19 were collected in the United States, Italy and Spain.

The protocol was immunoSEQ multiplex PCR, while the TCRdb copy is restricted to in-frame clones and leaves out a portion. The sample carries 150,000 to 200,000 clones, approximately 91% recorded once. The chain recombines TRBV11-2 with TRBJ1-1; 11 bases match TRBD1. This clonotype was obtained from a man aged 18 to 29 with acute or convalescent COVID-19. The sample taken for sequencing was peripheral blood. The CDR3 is CASRPGQGGGLNTEAFF. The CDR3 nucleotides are TGTGCCAGCAGGCCGGGACAGGGGGGGGGTCTGAACACTGAAGCTTTCTTT.